These 31 T cell receptor beta chains share one sample of origin, sequenced in a study of blood T cell repertoires in COVID-19 (dated by TCRdb to between 2020 and 2021). Libraries came from the immunoSEQ multiplex PCR assay. The immuneACCESS repertoire file appears here via TCRdb, limited to in-frame rearrangements. These files lack a portion of the clones; in checked studies, under half of the deficit traces to unresolved V genes, and the cause of the others is not known. The sample records about 270,000 clones, roughly nine tenths of which are singletons. The top ten clones comprise 1.5% to 2% of the sample. Specimen: peripheral blood. The receptors were gathered from a woman aged 55-69 years who had recovered from COVID-19.

This clone was seen only once. The chain is built from TRBV6-6 and TRBJ2-3; D perhaps matches TRBD2 (6 bases). V was clipped by 5 bases and J by 0 bases, with 15 bases between them. This CDR3 region has 16 residues. In germline, CDR1 is MNHNY, CDR2 SVGAGI (reference sequence). The CDR3 DNA reads TGTGCCAGCAGTCCCGGACGGACTACTAGCACAGATACGCAGTATTTT. Its translation: CASSPGRTTSTDTQYF.

The chain employs TRBV3-1 (or the pseudogene TRBV3-2) and TRBJ2-7; 11 nucleotides match TRBD2. With V trimmed by 4 bases and J by 7 bases, 9 bases remained unmatched. Germline assignment: CDR1 LGHDT and CDR2 YNNKEL (reference sequence). This CDR3 has 15 residues. For the CDR3, the DNA is TGTGCCAGCAGCCCTTCGGCTAGCGGGGGGAGGGAGCAGTACTTC. As protein: CASSPSASGGREQYF.

The chain joins TRBV19 to TRBJ2-3; D possibly corresponds to TRBD1 (6 bases). From germline, CDR1 is LNHDA and CDR2 SQIVND (reference sequence). V was shortened by 6 bases and J by 0 bases, with 13 bases between the two germline ends. The CDR3 extends over 15 amino acids. The CDR3 loop reads CASRETGASTDTQYF. The CDR3 DNA is TGTGCCAGTAGAGAGACAGGAGCTAGCACAGATACGCAGTATTTT.

The V and J genes are TRBV28 and TRBJ2-5; D is perhaps TRBD2 (6 bases). Trimming removed 3 bases at V and 3 bases at J, with 17 bases between. CDR3 length equals 16 residues. Germline V gives CDR1 MDHEN, CDR2 SYDVKM. The CDR3 reads CASSFIFGGDKETQYF. The CDR3 DNA sequence: TGTGCCAGCAGTTTCATATTTGGCGGGGATAAAGAGACCCAGTACTTC.

This clone occurred once. This chain joins TRBV10-3 and TRBJ2-7; tentative D call: TRBD2 (6 bases). Germline values: CDR1 ENHRY, CDR2 SYGVKD. The V and J ends lost 5 bases and 3 bases respectively, with 17 bases between them. The CDR3 is made up of 15 amino acids. The CDR3: CAISPSGTGGYEQYF. The CDR3 nucleotides read TGTGCCATCAGTCCTTCCGGGACTGGGGGCTACGAGCAGTACTTC.

This chain connects TRBV6-1 to TRBJ1-5, with TRBD1 matching 7 bases. Germline V lookup: CDR1 MNHNS, CDR2 SASEGT. The CDR3 is 17 amino acids. The J segment lost 6 bases and the V segment lost 0 bases, leaving 11 bases of the junction unmatched. CDR3 in amino acids: CASSEAFPGGPAQPQHF. The CDR3 nucleotides are TGTGCCAGCAGTGAAGCGTTCCCAGGGGGGCCGGCTCAGCCCCAGCATTTT.

Comments on this clone: Other DNA sequences of this sample code for an identical CDR3. The chain carries TRBV19 and TRBJ2-3, with 10 bases that match TRBD1. V lost 5 bases and J lost 4; bases outside the gene matches: 3. This CDR3 is 14 amino acids long. Germline V CDR1 and CDR2: LNHDA, SQIVND (reference sequence). CDR3 amino acids: CASSVGTGADTQYF. In DNA, the CDR3 is TGTGCCAGTAGTGTAGGGACAGGGGCAGATACGCAGTATTTT.

J is TRBJ1-5 and V is TRBV6-5, with D perhaps TRBD1 (5 bases). This CDR3 has 14 amino acids. Trimming cost V 5 bases and J 0 bases, with 8 bases left between them. The germline V gene encodes CDR1 MNHEY and CDR2 SVGAGI. CDR3 loop: CASSRGDSNQPQHF. In DNA form, the CDR3 reads TGTGCCAGCAGTAGGGGCGATAGCAATCAGCCCCAGCATTTT.

The gene calls are TRBV5-4 and TRBJ2-1; D call uncertain. Germline CDR1 and CDR2: SGHNT and YYREEE (reference sequence). V was clipped by 0 bases and J by 4 bases, with 11 bases between them. This CDR3 region has 15 residues. The CDR3 loop reads CASSLAATAYNEQFF. DNA of the CDR3: TGTGCCAGCAGCTTGGCCGCAACAGCTTACAATGAGCAGTTCTTC.

A single count supports this clone. This rearrangement joins TRBV7-2 to TRBJ2-3, with D tentatively TRBD2 (6 bases). V was clipped by 3 bases and J by 4 bases, with 17 bases between them. CDR1 and CDR2 from the germline V gene are SGHTA and FQGNSA. The CDR3 is 16 residues long. The CDR3 protein is CASSFPGTSNADTQYF. The CDR3 nucleotides are TGTGCCAGCAGCTTTCCTGGTACTAGCAATGCAGATACGCAGTATTTT.

The chain recombines TRBV19 with TRBJ2-3; D is possibly TRBD1 (5 bases). The ends were cut back, 1 base at V and 0 bases at J, with 5 bases in the middle. CDR3 size: 14 residues. Germline loops: CDR1 LNHDA, CDR2 SQIVND (reference sequence). Here the CDR3 DNA reads TGTGCCAGTAGTATAGGGGGCAGCACAGATACGCAGTATTTT. Protein sequence: CASSIGGSTDTQYF.

This clone has just one count. The chain uses TRBV27 and TRBJ2-5; D may be TRBD1 (6 bases). The CDR3 consists of 14 residues. The V end was cut by 3 bases, the J end by 5 bases, with 13 bases between. CDR1 is MNHEY, CDR2 SMNVEV, per germline (reference sequence). The CDR3 DNA reads TGTGCCAGCAGTTTGGTGGGGGCCGGGGAGACCCAGTACTTC. This encodes CASSLVGAGETQYF.

This clone has only one observation. The V call is TRBV4-1, the J call TRBJ1-1; 7 nucleotides agree with TRBD1. The V gene's germline CDR1 is MGHRA and CDR2 YSYEKL. This CDR3 contains 16 residues. Losses at the gene ends were 1 base for V and 4 bases for J; bases not matched to a gene: 9. For the CDR3, the DNA is TGCGCCAGCAGCCAAGCAACGGGACAGAGGTTCACTGAAGCTTTCTTT. Amino acids: CASSQATGQRFTEAFF.

The V call is TRBV2, the J call TRBJ2-7; D is ambiguous. The V gene's germline CDR1 is SNHLY and CDR2 FYNNEI. The germline V and J ends were trimmed by 2 bases and 0 bases, with 8 bases remaining between them. This CDR3 contains 14 residues. The CDR3 loop is CASSETKYSYEQYF. CDR3 coding DNA: TGTGCCAGCAGTGAAACTAAATACTCCTACGAGCAGTACTTC.

The chain carries TRBV7-2 and TRBJ1-2; D is possibly TRBD1 (5 bases). The length of the CDR3 is 14 residues. Germline V gene sequence: CDR1 SGHTA, CDR2 FQGNSA. Trimming pared 1 base from V and 5 bases from J, leaving 11 bases between. CDR3 sequence: CASSLGRVGYGYTF. As DNA, the CDR3 is TGTGCCAGCAGCTTAGGCAGGGTAGGGTATGGCTACACCTTC.

The chain couples TRBV29-1 to TRBJ2-1; 9 bases are shared with TRBD2. With V trimmed by 5 bases and J by 3 bases, 2 bases remained unmatched. Per germline, CDR1 SQVTM and CDR2 ANQGSEA. The CDR3 sequence is 13 residues long. CDR3 in amino acids: CSVSSGGYNEQFF. CDR3 nucleotide sequence: TGCAGCGTTAGTAGCGGGGGCTACAATGAGCAGTTCTTC.

The J gene is TRBJ2-1, the V gene TRBV27; 8 nucleotides match TRBD2. The length of the CDR3 is 15 residues. V gave up 7 bases and J gave up 2 bases; unmatched junction bases: 7. Germline CDR1 and CDR2: MNHEY and SMNVEV (reference sequence). This chain's CDR3 is CASTQRRGAYNEQFF. The CDR3 DNA is TGTGCCAGCACCCAGAGGCGGGGGGCCTACAATGAGCAGTTCTTC.

In its sample, this clone was seen once. Other DNA sequences in the sample encode the same CDR3. The chain couples TRBV5-1 to TRBJ1-1, with TRBD1 as a possible D gene (5 bases). This CDR3 has 14 amino acids. V lost 3 bases and J 2 bases, leaving 11 bases between the germline ends. Germline V gives CDR1 SGHRS, CDR2 YFSETQ. The chain's CDR3 is CASSWGGTNTEAFF. The DNA of the CDR3 is TGCGCCAGCAGCTGGGGCGGCACTAACACTGAAGCTTTCTTT.

J is TRBJ2-1 and V is TRBV11-3, with 8 bases matching TRBD1. Unmatched junction bases numbered 3, after V lost 4 bases and J lost 4 bases. CDR1 SGHNT and CDR2 YENEEA come from the germline V gene. This CDR3 region has 14 residues. In DNA form, the CDR3 reads TGTGCCAGCAGCTCACAGGGGGGATACAATGAGCAGTTCTTC. Translating it yields CASSSQGGYNEQFF.

Points on this clone: This sample includes further DNA sequences coding for the same CDR3. The CDR3 is CASSPRTGNYEQYF. In DNA, the CDR3 is TGTGCCAGCAGTCCCAGGACAGGGAACTACGAGCAGTACTTC. This chain uses TRBV27 with TRBJ2-7, with 8 bases lining up with TRBD1. The V gene end was trimmed by 5 bases and the J gene end by 3 bases; junction bases not matched to a gene: 6. CDR3 length: 14 residues. Germline V lookup: CDR1 MNHEY, CDR2 SMNVEV (reference sequence).

This clone was observed a few times. J is TRBJ1-6 and V is TRBV3-1 (or the pseudogene TRBV3-2), with D tentatively TRBD1 (5 bases). The germline gives CDR1 LGHDT, CDR2 YNNKEL (reference sequence). Trimming took off 4 bases at V and 11 bases at J, with 15 bases between the two ends. This CDR3 contains 14 residues. CDR3 region: CASSPGPGGTPLHF. As DNA, the CDR3 is TGTGCCAGCAGCCCAGGGCCCGGTGGTACACCCCTCCACTTT.

The chain links TRBV9 to TRBJ2-2, with D possibly being TRBD2 (5 bases). Trimming removed 0 bases at V and 3 bases at J, with 6 bases between. There are 14 residues in the CDR3. Germline CDR1 reads SGDLS; CDR2 reads YYNGEE. CDR3 DNA: TGTGCCAGCAGCGTAGAGGGAGACACCGGGGAGCTGTTTTTT. Translating gives CASSVEGDTGELFF.

V gene TRBV19 combines with J gene TRBJ2-1; D gene ambiguous. V was shortened by 5 bases and J by 10 bases, with 12 bases between the two germline ends. Germline CDR1 LNHDA, CDR2 SQIVND (reference sequence). CDR3 size: 12 residues. CDR3 coding DNA: TGTGCCAGTAGTCCCCGTCATGGCGAGCAGTTCTTC. Its protein product is CASSPRHGEQFF. Full variable domain (outside the CDR3, taken from reference TRBV19 and TRBJ2-1): DGGITQSPKYLFRKEGQNVTLSCEQNLNHDAMYWYRQDPGQGLRLIYYSQIVNDFQKGDIAEGYSVSREKKESFPLTVTSAQKNPTAFYLCASSPRHGEQFFGPGTRLTVL.

This chain joins TRBV21-1 and TRBJ1-6; the D segment call TRBD1 is taken from the table without a DNA check. TRBV21-1 is flagged as a pseudogene. The length of the CDR3 is 17 residues. CDR3 in DNA: TGTGCCAGCAGCAAAGGGATAGGGGGATCCTATAATTCACCCCTCCACTTT. Its protein is CASSKGIGGSYNSPLHF.

This chain connects TRBV6-6 to TRBJ1-5; TRBD1 matches 7 bases. CDR3 length: 14 amino acids. The trim removed 7 bases at V and 3 bases at J, leaving 6 bases unmatched. In germline, CDR1 is MNHNY, CDR2 SVGAGI (reference sequence). CDR3 loop: CASKPDRDNQPQHF. As DNA, the CDR3 is TGTGCCAGCAAGCCCGACAGGGACAATCAGCCCCAGCATTTT.

CDR3 coding DNA: TGTGCCAGCAGTGAAACAGGGGGCTTTGAAGCTTTCTTT. Translating gives CASSETGGFEAFF. The chain carries TRBV6-1 and TRBJ1-1; 9 bases map to TRBD1. This CDR3 has 13 residues. The J segment lost 7 bases and the V segment lost 2 bases, leaving 2 bases of the junction unmatched. CDR1 MNHNS and CDR2 SASEGT come from the germline V gene.

This chain links TRBV7-9 with TRBJ2-5; 8 positions agree with TRBD1. CDR3 size: 14 residues. Looked up from germline, CDR1 is SEHNR and CDR2 is FQNEAQ (reference sequence). The junction had 7 bases not matched to a gene; V was cut back by 5 bases and J by 5 bases. The CDR3 DNA reads as TGTGCCAGCAGCCCCGCAGGGGGCTTGGAGACCCAGTACTTC. Protein sequence: CASSPAGGLETQYF.

This clone was recorded once. The rearrangement joins TRBV28 to TRBJ2-7; TRBD1 aligns across 10 bases. The CDR3 loop spans 18 amino acids. After removal of 8 bases from V and 6 bases from J, the junction contained 22 bases not matched to a gene. The V gene's germline CDR1 is MDHEN and CDR2 SYDVKM. The DNA for the CDR3 is TGTGCCAGCCCTCCTACTCTATTTGGACAGGGGGTCTGGGCCGAGCAGTACTTC. It translates to CASPPTLFGQGVWAEQYF.

V and J are TRBV7-2 and TRBJ1-2; D unclear. Per germline, CDR1 SGHTA and CDR2 FQGNSA. There are 13 residues in the CDR3. V was shortened by 8 bases and J by 4 bases, with 14 bases between the two germline ends. The CDR3 loop reads CASRTRRGYGYTF. The DNA of the CDR3 is TGTGCCAGCCGGACCCGGCGGGGCTATGGCTACACCTTC.

The rearrangement joins TRBV4-2 to TRBJ2-5; D not resolved. V was shortened by 0 bases and J by 5 bases, with 7 bases between the two germline ends. Germline CDR1 and CDR2: LGHNA and YNFKEQ. The CDR3 spans 13 residues. CDR3 in amino acids: CASSQDRWETQYF. CDR3 nucleotides: TGTGCCAGCAGCCAAGATCGGTGGGAGACCCAGTACTTC.

The CDR3 bases are TGTGCCAGCAGCTTAAAAGGGACTAGCTCCTACAATGAGCAGTTCTTC. Amino acids: CASSLKGTSSYNEQFF. The chain uses TRBV11-3 and TRBJ2-1, with 8 nucleotides matching TRBD2. Germline V lookup: CDR1 SGHNT, CDR2 YENEEA. V shed 2 bases, J shed 0 bases, and the junction held 3 bases outside the gene matches. The length of the CDR3 is 16 residues.